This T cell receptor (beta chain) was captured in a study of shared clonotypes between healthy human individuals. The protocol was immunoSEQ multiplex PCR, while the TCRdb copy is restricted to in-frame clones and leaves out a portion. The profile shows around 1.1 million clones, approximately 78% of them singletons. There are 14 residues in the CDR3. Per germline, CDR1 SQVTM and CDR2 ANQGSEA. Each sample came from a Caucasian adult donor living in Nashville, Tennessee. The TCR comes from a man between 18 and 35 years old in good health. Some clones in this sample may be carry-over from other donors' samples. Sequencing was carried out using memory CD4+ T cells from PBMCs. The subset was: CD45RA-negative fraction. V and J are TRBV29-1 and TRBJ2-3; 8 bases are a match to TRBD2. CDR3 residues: CSGKREGHADTQYF. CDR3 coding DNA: TGCAGTGGGAAACGGGAGGGCCACGCAGATACGCAGTATTTT.